A selection of T cell receptor beta chains follows, all from one sample in a study of T cell responses to AZD1222 COVID-19 vaccine. Libraries were prepared by immunoSEQ multiplex PCR; TCRdb keeps only in-frame clonotypes and omits some of them. The table lists just under 150,000 clones, about 86% of them singletons. The sample here was peripheral blood, taken 28 days after the second AZD1222 dose. These receptors all come from an adult who received the AZD1222 COVID-19 vaccine. CDR3s include the opening cysteine and the closing phenylalanine or tryptophan. A D gene is named only where the DNA matches it firmly. The listing skips clone size in some rows; elsewhere it reads once, few, many or a size class.

j_call clone_size d_call v_call cdr3_nt cdr3_aa
TRBJ2-2 . TRBD2 TRBV19 TGTGCCAGGGCAAGCGGGGGGTACACCGGGGAGCTGTTTTTT CARASGGYTGELFF
TRBJ2-3 . TRBD2 TRBV9 TGTGCCAGCAGCCCAAGACTAGCGGGGGGGGCAGATACGCAGTATTTT CASSPRLAGGADTQYF
TRBJ1-2 . . TRBV6-5 TGTGCCAGCACATACAGAGGAGGAGGCTACACCTTC CASTYRGGGYTF
TRBJ2-5 . . TRBV6-6 TGTGCCAGCAGTCAAGCCACGATAGGAGAGACCCAGTACTTC CASSQATIGETQYF
TRBJ1-6 few . TRBV18 TGTGCCAGCTCACCGGAGAGTCGGAAGTCGTATAATTCACCCCTCCACTTT CASSPESRKSYNSPLHF
TRBJ2-3 . . TRBV7-9 TGTGCCAGCAGCTTAACTGGGGGCCACACAGATACGCAGTATTTT CASSLTGGHTDTQYF
TRBJ2-7 . TRBD1 TRBV7-9 TGTGCCAGCAGCAGGACAGGGGGGTCCTACGAGCAGTACTTC CASSRTGGSYEQYF
TRBJ1-5 . TRBD1 TRBV5-1 TGCGCCAGCAGCCCGACTACAGGGGGCAATCAGCCCCAGCATTTT CASSPTTGGNQPQHF
TRBJ1-3 . . TRBV7-2 TGTGCCAGCAGCTTAGCCTACAACTCTGGAAACACCATATATTTT CASSLAYNSGNTIYF
TRBJ2-2 . . TRBV3-1/TRBV3-2 TGTGCCACAAGGAAGGGCAACACCGGGGAGCTGTTTTTT CATRKGNTGELFF
TRBJ1-6 once . TRBV4-2 TGTGCCAGCAGCCTAGAACCAGGGAATCCCCTCCACTTT CASSLEPGNPLHF
TRBJ1-5 . . TRBV19 TGTGCCAGTACCCCGAACGGGGTCCCCCAGCCCCAGCATTTT CASTPNGVPQPQHF
TRBJ2-7 few . TRBV2 TGTGCCAGCGGGCCCCCAGAACAGAGGTCCTACGAGCAGTACTTC CASGPPEQRSYEQYF
TRBJ2-3 . . TRBV6-5 TGCGCCAAGGAAGACAGTGTGTTTTGGACGCAGTATTTT CAKEDSVFWTQYF
TRBJ2-1 . TRBD2 TRBV5-4 TGTGCCAGCAGCTTGGATCCTAGCGGGATGGGTGAGCAGTTCTTC CASSLDPSGMGEQFF
TRBJ2-5 . TRBD1 TRBV5-1 TGCGCCAGCAGCTTTGGGACAGCCCAAGAGACCCAGTACTTC CASSFGTAQETQYF
TRBJ2-7 . . TRBV27 TGTGCCAGCAGGGGGGTACCGCAAAGCTCCTACGAGCAGTACTTC CASRGVPQSSYEQYF
TRBJ1-1 . TRBD1 TRBV7-2 TGTGCCAGCAGCACACGGACAGGGCGGAACACTGAAGCTTTCTTT CASSTRTGRNTEAFF
TRBJ1-6 . . TRBV6-5 TGTGCCAGCAGTCCGGACTTATATTCACCCCTCCACTTT CASSPDLYSPLHF
TRBJ1-4 . TRBD1 TRBV19 TGTGCCGTATCCGACAGGGGCGGCGAAAAACTGTTTTTT CAVSDRGGEKLFF
TRBJ2-7 . TRBD2 TRBV11-2 TGTGCCAGCAGCTTCGGGCGGGAGCCGTACGAGCAGTACTTC CASSFGREPYEQYF
TRBJ2-4 . TRBD1 TRBV5-6 TGTGCCAGCAGCTTGGAATTGGGACAGCTTCAGTACTTC CASSLELGQLQYF
TRBJ1-1 . . TRBV3-1/TRBV3-2 TGTGCCAGCAGCCAAGATCCTAGCGGGGGCACTGAAGCTTTCTTT CASSQDPSGGTEAFF
TRBJ2-1 . TRBD2 TRBV7-2 TGTGCCAGCAGCTTTTTAGCGGGTCGCAATGAGCAGTTCTTC CASSFLAGRNEQFF
TRBJ1-5 few . TRBV10-2 TGCGCCAGCACCTTTGGTTACAATCAGCCCCAGCATTTT CASTFGYNQPQHF